These 16 T cell receptor beta chains were sequenced from one sample in a study of T-cell reconstitution after alpha-beta-depleted transplantation in children. Unique molecular identifiers were incorporated when the TCRbeta library was constructed. TCRdb analysed the PCR reads with MiXCR anew, one entry per CDR3 protein. This repertoire shows approximately 490,000 distinct CDR3 sequences, roughly an eighth found once; its top ten account for 4.5% to 6%. Material: PBMCs from the stem cell graft donor, obtained from the stem cell graft. These receptors were collected from a human donor who donated a stem cell graft to a child with combined immunodeficiency.

About this clonotype: The CDR3 carries no conserved terminal phenylalanine or tryptophan, so it likely arises from a read error. The V and J genes are TRBV7-1 and TRBJ2-2; a weak D match, TRBD2 (6 bases). TRBV7-1 is an ORF for which the function is uncertain. The length of the CDR3 is 14 residues. CDR3 sequence reads: CASSSRLVCGVLFC. For the CDR3, the DNA is TGTGCCAGCAGCTCGAGGCTGGTTTGCGGGGTGCTGTTTTGT.

This clonotype showed up many times. The V call is TRBV6-5, the J call TRBJ2-5; tentative D call: TRBD2 (7 bases). V was cut by 2 bases and J by 5 bases, with 12 bases left in between. The CDR3 totals 14 residues. The germline gives CDR1 MNHEY, CDR2 SVGAGI. CDR3 coding DNA: TGTGCCAGCAGTTACCTACAGGGAGGGGAGACCCAGTACTTC. It encodes CASSYLQGGETQYF.

The chain uses TRBV7-8 and TRBJ1-1, with D possibly TRBD1 on 6 matching bases. Germline V gene data show CDR1 as SGHVS and CDR2 as FQNEAQ. This CDR3 is built from 12 residues. Trimming pared 5 bases from V and 5 bases from J, leaving 9 bases between. The CDR3 spells CASSEGVTEAFF. CDR3 coding DNA: TGTGCCAGCAGCGAGGGGGTAACTGAAGCTTTCTTT.

In its sample, this clonotype was seen a few times. The chain recombines TRBV2 with TRBJ2-2, with D possibly being TRBD1 (6 bases). The germline gives CDR1 SNHLY, CDR2 FYNNEI. The V gene lost 2 bases and the J gene lost 4 bases, with 11 bases spanning the gap. The CDR3 sequence is 15 residues long. The CDR3 here is CASSELQGFTGELFF. The CDR3, as DNA: TGTGCCAGCAGTGAATTACAGGGATTCACCGGGGAGCTGTTTTTT.

This clonotype was detected a few times. This chain joins TRBV28 and TRBJ1-2; D might be TRBD1 (6 bases). CDR3 length equals 15 residues. Per germline, CDR1 MDHEN and CDR2 SYDVKM. Trimming cost V 5 bases and J 5 bases, with 18 bases left between them. The CDR3 DNA reads TGTGCCAGCAGTCCGTTGACAGGATTGGGGTATGGCTACACCTTC. Its translation is CASSPLTGLGYGYTF.

This clonotype was observed at least ten times. The chain recombines TRBV7-2 with TRBJ1-4; 9 bases fit TRBD1. This CDR3 has 15 residues. The germline gives CDR1 SGHTA, CDR2 FQGNSA. V lost 5 bases and J lost 7; bases outside the gene matches: 8. CDR3 sequence reads: CASSPGGQGGEKLFF. In DNA form, the CDR3 reads TGTGCCAGCAGCCCGGGGGGACAGGGAGGTGAAAAACTGTTTTTT.

This clonotype was detected a few times. The chain employs TRBV28 and TRBJ2-3, with D maybe TRBD2 (6 bases). The CDR3 runs to 16 residues. V was cut by 3 bases and J by 2 bases, with 15 bases left in between. Germline CDR1 is MDHEN and CDR2 is SYDVKM. CDR3 in amino acids: CASSLPEGLPTDTQYF. DNA of the CDR3: TGTGCCAGCAGTTTGCCTGAGGGACTCCCCACAGATACGCAGTATTTT.

This clonotype was picked up many times. V and J are TRBV12-3 or TRBV12-4 and TRBJ1-5; D is unclear. V was trimmed by 3 bases and J by 5 bases, leaving 8 bases between them. The length of the CDR3 is 13 residues. The DNA for the CDR3 is TGTGCCAGCAGTTTGGGAGACTATCAGCCCCAGCATTTT. This gives the protein CASSLGDYQPQHF.

This clonotype was seen many times. The CDR3 region is CASSLISSGSSGQFF. CDR3 in DNA: TGTGCCAGCAGCTTAATTTCTAGCGGGAGCTCAGGGCAGTTCTTC. The J gene is TRBJ2-1, the V gene TRBV7-2, with TRBD2 identical over 10 bases. The CDR3 covers 15 residues. Germline lookup yields CDR1 SGHTA and CDR2 FQGNSA. V was clipped by 2 bases and J by 12 bases; unmatched bases: 10.

This clonotype was recorded many times. The chain combines TRBV7-3 with TRBJ2-3, with 13 bases identical to TRBD2. The CDR3 covers 17 residues. V lost 2 bases and J lost 2; bases outside the gene matches: 4. Germline lookup yields CDR1 SGHTA and CDR2 FQGTGA. The CDR3 protein is CASSLRTSGGLTDTQYF. CDR3 DNA: TGTGCCAGCAGCTTACGGACTAGCGGGGGACTCACAGATACGCAGTATTTT. Full variable domain (missing parts from reference TRBV7-3 and TRBJ2-3): GAGVSQTPSNKVTEKGKYVELRCDPISGHTALYWYRQSLGQGPEFLIYFQGTGAADDSGLPNDRFFAVRPEGSVSTLKIQRTERGDSAVYLCASSLRTSGGLTDTQYFGPGTRLTVL.

This clonotype turned up a few times. The genes are TRBV5-1 and TRBJ2-3; D unresolved. Germline CDR1 is SGHRS and CDR2 is YFSETQ. This CDR3 comprises 12 residues. The V gene lost 7 bases and the J gene lost 3 bases, with 9 bases spanning the gap. Here the CDR3 DNA reads TGCGCCAGCGGATCGGAAACAGATACGCAGTATTTT. This codes for CASGSETDTQYF.

The chain recombines TRBV20-1 with TRBJ1-5; 8 bases are shared with TRBD1. The ends lost 0 bases at V and 7 bases at J; junction bases unmatched: 5. The CDR3 is made up of 14 amino acids. The germline CDR1 and CDR2 sequences are DFQATT and SNEGSKA (reference sequence). CDR3 nucleotides: TGCAGTGCTAGAGATCTACAGGGGGGCCAGCCCCAGCATTTT. It yields the protein CSARDLQGGQPQHF.

This clonotype was picked up many times. The chain has TRBV24-1 and TRBJ2-1; tentatively, D is TRBD1 (6 bases). The CDR3 is 15 residues long. V was pared by 0 bases and J by 2 bases, with 7 bases between. The germline CDR1 and CDR2 sequences are KGHDR and SFDVKD. Here the CDR3 DNA reads TGTGCCACCAGTGATTTGCGGGACACCTACAATGAGCAGTTCTTC. Protein: CATSDLRDTYNEQFF.

At least ten counts were recorded for this clonotype. The chain combines TRBV5-1 with TRBJ2-3; D unresolved. CDR3 length equals 16 residues. V dropped 0 bases and J dropped 0 bases, with 11 bases sitting between them. Germline V gene sequence: CDR1 SGHRS, CDR2 YFSETQ. The CDR3, as DNA: TGCGCCAGCAGCTTGGGAAGGCACCCTAGCACAGATACGCAGTATTTT. Its protein product is CASSLGRHPSTDTQYF.

This clonotype came up a few times. The chain joins TRBV6-2 or TRBV6-3 to TRBJ2-1; possibly TRBD1 for D (6 bases). V was pared by 7 bases and J by 8 bases, with 15 bases between. The CDR3 runs 13 residues. Germline CDR1 and CDR2: MNHEY and SVGEGT. The CDR3 DNA is TGTGCCAGCAAAGAACAGGGATATGATGAGCAGTTCTTC. Translated, it gives CASKEQGYDEQFF.

This clonotype was seen a handful of times. The chain combines TRBV7-2 with TRBJ2-7; TRBD1 matches at 8 bases. Germline V gene sequence: CDR1 SGHTA, CDR2 FQGNSA. The CDR3 runs 15 residues. V gave up 7 bases and J gave up 2 bases; unmatched junction bases: 10. CDR3: CASTPDRGPPYEQYF. CDR3 bases: TGTGCCAGCACCCCCGACAGGGGCCCACCCTACGAGCAGTACTTC. Full variable domain (missing parts from reference TRBV7-2 and TRBJ2-7): GAGVSQSPSNKVTEKGKDVELRCDPISGHTALYWYRQSLGQGLEFLIYFQGNSAPDKSGLPSDRFSAERTGGSVSTLTIQRTQQEDSAVYLCASTPDRGPPYEQYFGPGTRLTVT.